This entry lists 31 T cell receptor beta chains sequenced from one sample in a study of T cell responses to AZD1222 COVID-19 vaccine. TCRdb's copy holds only in-frame clones and misses some; the assay was immunoSEQ multiplex PCR. The sample yields 75,000 to 85,000 clones, approximately 86% seen once. This material consisted of peripheral blood, taken on day 0 of AZD1222 vaccination. These receptors were obtained from an adult in good health.

This chain links TRBV6-5 with TRBJ1-1; D uncertain. Germline V gene data show CDR1 as MNHEY and CDR2 as SVGAGI. Between the trimmed V and J ends, which lost 0 bases and 0 bases, there was a span of 8 bases. The CDR3 extends over 15 amino acids. DNA of the CDR3: TGTGCCAGCAGTTACTCGGGCCCTCTGAACACTGAAGCTTTCTTT. Translated: CASSYSGPLNTEAFF.

This clone was counted a few times. This chain links TRBV7-3 with TRBJ2-1, with TRBD1 matching over 10 bases. This CDR3 has 15 residues. CDR1 SGHTA and CDR2 FQGTGA come from the germline V gene. V shed 5 bases and J 8 bases; nucleotides not matched to a gene: 9. The CDR3, as DNA: TGTGCCAGCAGCATCAGGGACAGGGGTCGCGATGAGCAGTTCTTC. Translating it yields CASSIRDRGRDEQFF.

This rearrangement joins TRBV7-3 to TRBJ2-2; D remains unclear. Trimming shortened V by 0 bases and J by 0 bases, and 8 bases separated the two germline ends. This CDR3 contains 16 residues. Germline CDR1 is SGHTA and CDR2 is FQGTGA. The CDR3 reads CASSLTPLSNTGELFF. CDR3 DNA: TGTGCCAGCAGCTTAACACCCCTCTCGAACACCGGGGAGCTGTTTTTT.

The V gene is TRBV6-5, the J gene TRBJ1-1; D possibly corresponds to TRBD1 (6 bases). V lost 2 bases to trimming and J lost 0 bases, with 13 bases between them. This CDR3 comprises 16 residues. Per the germline V gene, CDR1 is MNHEY and CDR2 is SVGAGI. Here the CDR3 reads CASSYIPGAMNTEAFF. DNA of the CDR3: TGTGCCAGCAGTTACATTCCGGGGGCCATGAACACTGAAGCTTTCTTT.

This clone was found once. The rearrangement uses TRBV6-1 and TRBJ1-5, with unresolved D. This CDR3 spans 12 amino acids. The V and J ends lost 7 bases and 2 bases respectively, with 6 bases between them. Germline CDR1 is MNHNS and CDR2 is SASEGT. CDR3 sequence reads: CASNYGNQPQHF. CDR3 nucleotide sequence: TGTGCCAGCAATTACGGCAATCAGCCCCAGCATTTT.

The V and J genes are TRBV24-1 and TRBJ2-1; D is unclear. This CDR3 is 11 amino acids long. V shed 5 bases and J shed 7 bases, with 5 bases lying between them. Germline lookup yields CDR1 KGHDR and CDR2 SFDVKD. The CDR3: CATSVGNEQFF. CDR3 DNA: TGTGCCACCAGTGTTGGAAATGAGCAGTTCTTC.

The gene calls are TRBV2 and TRBJ1-1; perhaps TRBD1 as D (5 bases). V lost 8 bases to trimming and J lost 1 base, with 8 bases between them. CDR3 length: 12 amino acids. Germline assignment: CDR1 SNHLY and CDR2 FYNNEI. In DNA, the CDR3 is TGTGCCAGCCGGCAGGGGAACACTGAAGCTTTCTTT. Its protein product is CASRQGNTEAFF.

The chain employs TRBV7-2 and TRBJ2-3; D is ambiguous. V lost 2 bases to trimming and J lost 5 bases, with 20 bases between them. Germline CDR1 reads SGHTA; CDR2 reads FQGNSA. This CDR3 is 17 amino acids long. CDR3 in amino acids: CASSLRPTLGSQDTQYF. CDR3 in DNA: TGTGCCAGCAGCTTAAGGCCTACGCTAGGTAGCCAAGATACGCAGTATTTT.

This clone showed up just a few times. V is TRBV7-8 and J is TRBJ2-7; D is possibly TRBD1 (6 bases). V shed 1 base and J shed 2 bases, with 12 bases lying between them. The CDR3 covers 15 residues. CDR1 and CDR2 (germline): SGHVS, FQNEAQ. CDR3 sequence reads: CASSLVLRTAYEQYF. CDR3 bases: TGTGCCAGCAGCTTAGTGTTAAGGACAGCCTACGAGCAGTACTTC.

This clone has just a few counts. The same CDR3 arises from other DNA sequences in this sample as well. The V gene is TRBV28, the J gene TRBJ2-1; 8 positions agree with TRBD2. Germline CDR1 MDHEN, CDR2 SYDVKM. This CDR3 is built from 13 residues. V was pared by 2 bases and J by 10 bases, with 4 bases of the junction left unmatched. The CDR3 coding sequence is TGTGCCAGCAGTTTAGGGACTAGTGGAGAGCAGTTCTTC. This encodes CASSLGTSGEQFF.

The CDR3 here is CASSLGGGYTEAFF. For the CDR3, the DNA is TGTGCCAGCAGTTTAGGAGGGGGGTACACTGAAGCTTTCTTT. This rearrangement joins TRBV28 to TRBJ1-1, with D tentatively TRBD1 (6 bases). The CDR3 is 14 amino acids. Germline CDR1 and CDR2: MDHEN and SYDVKM. V was clipped by 2 bases and J by 3 bases, with 10 bases between them.

J is TRBJ1-1 and V is TRBV19; 8 positions agree with TRBD1. J was trimmed by 0 bases and V by 2 bases; bases with no gene match: 5. This CDR3 is 16 amino acids long. CDR1 and CDR2 (germline): LNHDA, SQIVND (reference sequence). CDR3 protein: CASSIQGAPMNTEAFF. The DNA for the CDR3 is TGTGCCAGTAGTATACAGGGGGCCCCCATGAACACTGAAGCTTTCTTT.

The genes are TRBV3-1 (or the pseudogene TRBV3-2) and TRBJ1-2; D unclear. Per the germline V gene, CDR1 is LGHDT and CDR2 is YNNKEL (reference sequence). With 4 bases removed from V and 2 bases from J, the gap between germline ends came to 11 bases. The CDR3 length is 14 residues. The CDR3: CASSPGRRNYGYTF. In DNA, the CDR3 is TGTGCCAGCAGCCCTGGGAGACGGAACTATGGCTACACCTTC.

V gene TRBV29-1 combines with J gene TRBJ2-5; tentatively, D is TRBD1 or TRBD2 (5 bases each). The ends were cut back, 1 base at V and 5 bases at J, with 11 bases in the middle. CDR1 SQVTM and CDR2 ANQGSEA come from the germline V gene. The CDR3 sequence is 13 residues long. The CDR3 sequence is CSVEAQWDETQYF. For the CDR3, the DNA is TGCAGCGTTGAAGCACAGTGGGACGAGACCCAGTACTTC.

CDR3 coding DNA: TGTGCCAGCAGTGAAGGAGGGCGCGAGCAGTACTTC. This gives the protein CASSEGGREQYF. The V gene is TRBV25-1, the J gene TRBJ2-7; D is perhaps TRBD2 (6 bases). Germline loops: CDR1 MGHDK, CDR2 SYGVNS. This CDR3 is 12 amino acids long. V was pared by 2 bases and J by 6 bases, with 8 bases between.

The chain employs TRBV28 and TRBJ2-5; D perhaps matches TRBD1 (5 bases). V lost 6 bases, J lost 3 bases, and 20 bases lay in between. This CDR3 is 16 amino acids long. Germline CDR1 is MDHEN and CDR2 is SYDVKM. The CDR3 spells CASRFTYRSKKETQYF. For the CDR3, the DNA is TGTGCCAGCAGATTCACTTACAGGTCCAAAAAAGAGACCCAGTACTTC.

This clone was seen a single time. This chain links TRBV27 with TRBJ1-5; 12 nucleotides line up with TRBD1. V was clipped by 3 bases and J by 8 bases; unmatched bases: 14. Germline-derived CDR1 and CDR2 are MNHEY and SMNVEV (reference sequence). The CDR3 is made up of 18 amino acids. This CDR3 is CASSFRGQGAVIGEPQHF. The DNA of the CDR3 is TGTGCCAGCAGTTTCCGGGGACAGGGGGCGGTAATCGGGGAGCCCCAGCATTTT.

This chain links TRBV5-5 with TRBJ1-3; 7 bases are shared with TRBD1. This CDR3 contains 15 residues. CDR1 is SGHKS, CDR2 YYEKEE, per germline (reference sequence). Trimming took 4 bases from V and 8 from J; bases not matched to a gene: 12. The CDR3 DNA is TGTGCCAGCAGCGGCCGGACAGGACTTTCGGACACCATATATTTT. Encoded protein: CASSGRTGLSDTIYF.

The rearrangement uses TRBV5-6 and TRBJ1-5; 10 bases match TRBD1. Germline V gives CDR1 SGHDT, CDR2 YYEEEE. With V trimmed by 3 bases and J by 7 bases, 4 bases remained unmatched. The CDR3 runs to 14 residues. The CDR3 loop is CASSSGTGVQPQHF. The CDR3 DNA sequence: TGTGCCAGCAGCTCCGGGACAGGGGTCCAGCCCCAGCATTTT. Complete variable domain (other parts from reference TRBV5-6 and TRBJ1-5): DAGVTQSPTHLIKTRGQQVTLRCSPKSGHDTVSWYQQALGQGPQFIFQYYEEEERQRGNFPDRFSGHQFPNYSSELNVNALLLGDSALYLCASSSGTGVQPQHFGDGTRLSIL.

J is TRBJ1-2 and V is TRBV28; tentative D call: TRBD1 (6 bases). CDR1 MDHEN and CDR2 SYDVKM come from the germline V gene. The CDR3 totals 14 residues. V was clipped by 2 bases and J by 8 bases, with 15 bases between them. For the CDR3, the DNA is TGTGCCAGCAGTTTAGGGGGGGCTTTGGGAGGCTACACCTTC. Residues: CASSLGGALGGYTF.

The rearrangement links TRBV11-3 to TRBJ2-7; the D gene is possibly TRBD1 (6 bases). Germline assignment: CDR1 SGHNT and CDR2 YENEEA. V dropped 5 bases and J dropped 0 bases, with 11 bases sitting between them. The CDR3 totals 14 residues. The CDR3 here is CASSAGQLSYEQYF. In DNA form, the CDR3 reads TGTGCCAGCAGCGCTGGACAGCTCTCCTACGAGCAGTACTTC.

Only one count was recorded for this clone. The chain has TRBV11-3 and TRBJ2-3; D gene uncertain. In germline, CDR1 is SGHNT, CDR2 YENEEA. The germline V and J ends were trimmed by 4 bases and 6 bases, with 11 bases remaining between them. The length of the CDR3 is 13 residues. CDR3 coding DNA: TGTGCCAGCAGCTCCTCCCCGTGGGATACGCAGTATTTT. Protein product: CASSSSPWDTQYF.

The chain is built from TRBV28 and TRBJ2-1, with 9 bases fitting TRBD2. This CDR3 is 19 amino acids long. Germline CDR1 MDHEN, CDR2 SYDVKM. V was clipped by 6 bases and J by 8 bases; unmatched bases: 23. The CDR3 coding sequence is TGTGCCAGCAGCCCTACCCCGGGACTAGCCCTCCCGAAGATGGATGAGCAGTTCTTC. Its protein is CASSPTPGLALPKMDEQFF.

This clone was seen a single time. The chain uses TRBV28 and TRBJ1-1; weak D call: TRBD1 (5 bases). The germline CDR1 and CDR2 sequences are MDHEN and SYDVKM. This CDR3 region has 15 residues. Trimming shortened V by 7 bases and J by 1 base, and 16 bases separated the two germline ends. This CDR3 reads CASISPLDTNTEAFF. In nucleotides, the CDR3 is TGTGCCAGCATCTCACCCCTGGACACGAACACTGAAGCTTTCTTT. Full variable domain (missing parts from reference TRBV28 and TRBJ1-1): DVKVTQSSRYLVKRTGEKVFLECVQDMDHENMFWYRQDPGLGLRLIYFSYDVKMKEKGDIPEGYSVSREKKERFSLILESASTNQTSMYLCASISPLDTNTEAFFGQGTRLTVV.

The chain links TRBV4-1 to TRBJ1-6, with TRBD1 identical over 9 bases. Germline assignment: CDR1 MGHRA and CDR2 YSYEKL. J gave up 13 bases and V 2 bases, and 9 bases lay outside the gene matches. CDR3 size: 15 residues. In DNA, the CDR3 is TGCGCCAGCAGCCAATTTCCCACAGGGGGCCTTCCCCTCCACTTT. Protein product: CASSQFPTGGLPLHF.

The chain couples TRBV27 to TRBJ2-3; 13 nucleotides line up with TRBD2. J lost 5 bases, V lost 5 bases, and 4 bases had no gene match. Germline CDR1 MNHEY, CDR2 SMNVEV (reference sequence). This CDR3 contains 15 residues. CDR3 in DNA: TGTGCCAGCAGTCCCCGGACTAGCGGGAGAGATACGCAGTATTTT. This translates into CASSPRTSGRDTQYF.

This rearrangement joins TRBV3-1 (or the pseudogene TRBV3-2) to TRBJ2-2, with 12 bases identical to TRBD2. The CDR3 is made up of 16 amino acids. The germline V gene has CDR1 LGHDT and CDR2 YNNKEL (reference sequence). V shed 8 bases and J 4 bases; nucleotides not matched to a gene: 8. CDR3 protein: CASHLAGGPGTGELFF. The CDR3 region has the DNA TGTGCCAGCCACCTAGCGGGAGGGCCGGGCACCGGGGAGCTGTTTTTT.

V is TRBV5-1 and J is TRBJ2-1; 14 nucleotides match TRBD2. V lost 4 bases and J lost 7; bases outside the gene matches: 7. CDR1 is SGHRS and CDR2 is YFSETQ in the germline V gene. The CDR3 has 16 amino acids. The CDR3, as DNA: TGCGCCAGCAGCAGGGGACTAGCGGGAGATGGAAATGAGCAGTTCTTC. This codes for CASSRGLAGDGNEQFF.

The chain uses TRBV21-1 and TRBJ2-4; the table's D gene call, TRBD2, was not cross checked with the DNA. TRBV21-1 is a documented pseudogene. This CDR3 has 22 residues. This chain's CDR3 is CASSKPGERQTDCTIAKNIQYF. DNA for the CDR3: TGTGCCAGCAGCAAACCGGGAGAAAGACAGACGGACTGTACCATAGCCAAAAACATTCAGTACTTC.

The rearrangement joins TRBV15 to TRBJ2-7; D unclear. CDR3 size: 14 residues. The V end lost 3 bases, the J end lost 2 bases, and 11 bases lay between the germline ends. Germline V gene data show CDR1 as LNHNV and CDR2 as YYDKDF (reference sequence). The CDR3 reads CATSRDQGPYEQYF. As DNA, the CDR3 is TGTGCCACCAGCAGGGACCAAGGCCCCTACGAGCAGTACTTC.

By share, this clone ranks as medium-sized. J is TRBJ2-2 and V is TRBV9, with a possible D match to TRBD1 (5 bases). Trimming took off 0 bases at V and 2 bases at J, with 11 bases between the two ends. CDR3 size: 16 residues. CDR1 SGDLS and CDR2 YYNGEE come from the germline V gene. The CDR3 sequence is CASSVAWQGNTGELFF. The CDR3 DNA reads TGTGCCAGCAGCGTAGCTTGGCAGGGAAACACCGGGGAGCTGTTTTTT.